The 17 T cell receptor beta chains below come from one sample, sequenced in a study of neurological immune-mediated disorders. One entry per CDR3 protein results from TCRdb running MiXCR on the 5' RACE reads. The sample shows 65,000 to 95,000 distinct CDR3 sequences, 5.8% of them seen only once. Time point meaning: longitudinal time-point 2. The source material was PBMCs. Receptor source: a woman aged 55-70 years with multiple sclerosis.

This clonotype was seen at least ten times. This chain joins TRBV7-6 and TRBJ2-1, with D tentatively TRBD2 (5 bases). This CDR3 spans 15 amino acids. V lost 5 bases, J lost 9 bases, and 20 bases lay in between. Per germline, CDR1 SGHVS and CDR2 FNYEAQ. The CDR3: CASSPGSGTVGEQFF. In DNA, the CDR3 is TGTGCCAGCAGCCCGGGATCCGGTACCGTAGGTGAGCAGTTCTTC.

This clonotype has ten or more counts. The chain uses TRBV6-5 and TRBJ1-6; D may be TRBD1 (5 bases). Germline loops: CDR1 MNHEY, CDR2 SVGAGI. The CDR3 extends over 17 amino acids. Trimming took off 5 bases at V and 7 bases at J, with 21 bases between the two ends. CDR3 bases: TGTGCCAGCAGTCGAACCCCGGGACGGCTTGTGAATTCACCCCTCCACTTT. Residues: CASSRTPGRLVNSPLHF.

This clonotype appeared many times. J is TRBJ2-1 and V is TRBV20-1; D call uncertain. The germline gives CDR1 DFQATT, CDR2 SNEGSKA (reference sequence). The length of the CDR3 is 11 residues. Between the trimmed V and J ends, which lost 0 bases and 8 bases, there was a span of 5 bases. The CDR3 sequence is CSARDLDEQFF. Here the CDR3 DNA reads TGCAGTGCTAGAGATCTCGATGAGCAGTTCTTC.

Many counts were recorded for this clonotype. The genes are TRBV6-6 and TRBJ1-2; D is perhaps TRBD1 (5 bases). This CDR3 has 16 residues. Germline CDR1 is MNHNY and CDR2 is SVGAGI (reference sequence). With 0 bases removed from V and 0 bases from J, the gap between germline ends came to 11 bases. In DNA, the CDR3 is TGTGCCAGCAGTTACTCCGGTCGGGACGCTAACTATGGCTACACCTTC. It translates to CASSYSGRDANYGYTF.

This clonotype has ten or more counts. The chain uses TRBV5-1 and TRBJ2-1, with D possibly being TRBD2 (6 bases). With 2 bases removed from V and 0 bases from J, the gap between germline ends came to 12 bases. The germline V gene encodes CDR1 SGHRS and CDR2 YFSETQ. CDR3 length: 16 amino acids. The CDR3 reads CASSLAGLGSYNEQFF. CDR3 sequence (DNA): TGCGCCAGCAGCTTAGCGGGTCTGGGCTCCTACAATGAGCAGTTCTTC.

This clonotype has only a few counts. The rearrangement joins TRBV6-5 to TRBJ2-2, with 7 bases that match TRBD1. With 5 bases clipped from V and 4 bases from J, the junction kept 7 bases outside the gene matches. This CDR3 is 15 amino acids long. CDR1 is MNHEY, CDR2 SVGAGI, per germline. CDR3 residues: CASSRQGSTTGELFF. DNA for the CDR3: TGTGCCAGCAGTCGACAGGGAAGTACCACCGGGGAGCTGTTTTTT.

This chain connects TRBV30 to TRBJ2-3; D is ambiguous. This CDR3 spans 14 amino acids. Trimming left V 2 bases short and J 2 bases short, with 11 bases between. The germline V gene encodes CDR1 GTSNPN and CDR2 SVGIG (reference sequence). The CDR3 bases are TGTGCCTGGAGTCCCACGGTTGCCACAGATACGCAGTATTTT. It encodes CAWSPTVATDTQYF.

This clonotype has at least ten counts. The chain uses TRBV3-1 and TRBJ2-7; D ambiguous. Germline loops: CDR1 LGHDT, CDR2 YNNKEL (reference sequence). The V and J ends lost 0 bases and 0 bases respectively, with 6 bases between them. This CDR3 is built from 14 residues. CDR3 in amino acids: CASSQDPSSYEQYF. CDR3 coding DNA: TGTGCCAGCAGCCAAGACCCAAGCTCCTACGAGCAGTACTTC.

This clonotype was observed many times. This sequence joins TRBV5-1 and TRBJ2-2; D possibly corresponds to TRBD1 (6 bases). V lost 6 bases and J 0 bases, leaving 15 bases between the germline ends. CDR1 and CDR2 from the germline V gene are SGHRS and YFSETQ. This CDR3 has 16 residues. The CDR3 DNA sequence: TGCGCCAGCAAGGGGGTAGCAACGACGAACACCGGGGAGCTGTTTTTT. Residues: CASKGVATTNTGELFF.

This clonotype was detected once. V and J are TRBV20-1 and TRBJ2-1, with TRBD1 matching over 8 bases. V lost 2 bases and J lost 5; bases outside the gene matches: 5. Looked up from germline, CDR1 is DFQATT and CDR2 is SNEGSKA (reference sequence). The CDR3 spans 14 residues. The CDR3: CSARFWTGNNEQFF. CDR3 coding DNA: TGCAGTGCTAGATTTTGGACAGGGAACAATGAGCAGTTCTTC.

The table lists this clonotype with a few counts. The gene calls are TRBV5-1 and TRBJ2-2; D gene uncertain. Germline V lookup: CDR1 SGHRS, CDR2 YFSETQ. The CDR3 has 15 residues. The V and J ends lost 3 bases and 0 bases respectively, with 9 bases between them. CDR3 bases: TGCGCCAGCAGCTCATTATCGGCGAACACCGGGGAGCTGTTTTTT. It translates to CASSSLSANTGELFF.

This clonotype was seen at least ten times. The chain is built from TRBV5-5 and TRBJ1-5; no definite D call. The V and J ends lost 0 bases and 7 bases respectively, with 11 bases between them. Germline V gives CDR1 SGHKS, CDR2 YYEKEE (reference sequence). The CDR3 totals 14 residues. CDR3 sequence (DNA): TGTGCCAGCAGCTTGGCCGGAGGACCACAGCCCCAGCATTTT. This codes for CASSLAGGPQPQHF. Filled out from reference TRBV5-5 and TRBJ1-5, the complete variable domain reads DAGVTQSPTHLIKTRGQQVTLRCSPISGHKSVSWYQQVLGQGPQFIFQYYEKEERGRGNFPDRFSARQFPNYSSELNVNALLLGDSALYLCASSLAGGPQPQHFGDGTRLSIL.

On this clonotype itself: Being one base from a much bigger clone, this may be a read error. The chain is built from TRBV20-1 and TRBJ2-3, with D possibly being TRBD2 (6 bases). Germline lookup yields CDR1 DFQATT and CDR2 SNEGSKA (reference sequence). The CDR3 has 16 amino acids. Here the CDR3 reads CSAPHQGVKWEDKQYF. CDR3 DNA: TGCAGTGCCCCCCACCAGGGAGTAAAGTGGGAGGATAAGCAGTATTTT.

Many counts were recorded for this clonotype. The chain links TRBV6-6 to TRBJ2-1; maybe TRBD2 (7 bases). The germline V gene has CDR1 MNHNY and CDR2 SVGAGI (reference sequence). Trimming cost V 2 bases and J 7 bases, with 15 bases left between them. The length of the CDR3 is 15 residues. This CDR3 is CASSYRGRGGNEQFF. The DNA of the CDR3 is TGTGCCAGCAGTTACCGGGGGAGGGGGGGGAATGAGCAGTTCTTC.

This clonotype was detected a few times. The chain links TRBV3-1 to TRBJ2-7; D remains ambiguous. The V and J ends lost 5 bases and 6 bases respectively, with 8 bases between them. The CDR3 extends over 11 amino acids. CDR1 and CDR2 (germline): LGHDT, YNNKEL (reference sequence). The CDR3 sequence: CASSSLREQYF. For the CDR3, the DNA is TGTGCCAGCAGCAGTCTACGCGAGCAGTACTTC.

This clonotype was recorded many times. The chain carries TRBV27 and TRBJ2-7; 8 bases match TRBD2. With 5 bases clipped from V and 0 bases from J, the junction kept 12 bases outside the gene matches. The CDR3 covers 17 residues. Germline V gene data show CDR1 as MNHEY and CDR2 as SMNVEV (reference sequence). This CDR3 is CASSLAPGLAGSYEQYF. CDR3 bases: TGTGCCAGCAGTCTAGCCCCGGGGCTAGCGGGCTCCTACGAGCAGTACTTC.

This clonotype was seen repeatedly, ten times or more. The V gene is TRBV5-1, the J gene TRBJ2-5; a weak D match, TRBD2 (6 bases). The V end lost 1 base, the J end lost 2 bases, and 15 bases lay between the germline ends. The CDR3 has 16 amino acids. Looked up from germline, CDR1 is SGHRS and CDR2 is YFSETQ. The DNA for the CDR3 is TGCGCCAGCAGCTTGCTCGGGGGACTGCCACAAGAGACCCAGTACTTC. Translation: CASSLLGGLPQETQYF.